Included here is one T cell receptor beta chain sequence, with context. Its antigen is not known. The source of the sample is a study of identifying expanded T cells in peripheral blood. Findings and limits, study-wide: Differentially abundant clones: 1 to 1.5 between replicates, just under 17 at approximately 14 days, 19 to 20 at four. Variance in clone template counts between two-week samples significantly increased with total template count across all healthy donors.

Collection occurred without any documented infections or immune events in donors. The ends were cut back, 4 bases at V and 6 bases at J, with 15 bases in the middle. This CDR3 has 13 amino acids. Germline CDR1 and CDR2: SQVTM and ANQGSEA. The repertoire was sequenced with immunoSEQ multiplex PCR; TCRdb's copy has only in-frame clones and lacks some. The sample yields around 100,000 clones, about 83% seen once. Material for sequencing was blood. The TCR was taken from a person aged 18 to 69 in good health. The chain carries TRBV29-1 and TRBJ1-2; D may be TRBD1 (5 bases). CDR3 coding DNA: TGCAGCGTTGCCGTACGGGGCCAGCATGGCTACACCTTC. Protein: CSVAVRGQHGYTF.